Below, one TCR beta chain is given with its context. As yet, its antigen is unknown. The data belong to a study of T-cell memory formation after mild COVID-19. Findings of the study overall: The main location of contracting CD4+ clones was CM and EM, and that of contracting CD8+ clones was EMRA.

Trimming took 2 bases from V and 4 from J, leaving 14 bases between them. This CDR3 contains 15 residues. Germline V CDR1 and CDR2: MGHRA, YSYEKL. Libraries for TCRalpha and TCRbeta carried sample barcodes and unique molecular identifiers via 5'RACE. TCRdb re-derived calls from the 5' RACE reads in MiXCR, one entry per CDR3 protein. The data contain roughly 450,000 distinct CDR3 sequences, roughly 20% of them singletons. The V and J genes are TRBV4-1 and TRBJ2-5; D possibly uses TRBD1 or TRBD2 (5 bases each). Sequenced material: PBMCs or a T cell subset sorted from them (not recorded which). The origin of this receptor is an adult woman who had mild COVID-19 (a few samples of this study predate the infection). Cell type and time point are not known. The CDR3 DNA follows: TGCGCCAGCAGCCAACAGGACTGGGGGTTAGAGACCCAGTACTTC. It is translated as CASSQQDWGLETQYF.